This entry features one TCR beta chain sequence. No cognate antigen has been identified for it. No per-base quality is available; no much larger clone lies one base away. This sample was included in a study of technical replicates of blood from a handful of donors (TCRdb year 2017). The library came from the immunoSEQ multiplex PCR assay. The table was pulled from immuneACCESS by TCRdb, which kept in-frame rearrangements only. Such tables lose some clones; where checked, under half of the loss comes from unresolved V genes, and the rest has no known cause. In this sample the table shows tens of thousands of clones, about 95% of which occur a single time. The biggest ten clones account for around 3% of the sample. Including the terminal cysteine and phenylalanine, the CDR3 comprises 15 residues. CDR3 DNA only is kept here, 45 bases in frame from base 1. After removal of 4 bases from V and 0 bases from J, the junction retains 7 bases not matched to a gene. The germline V gene supplies CDR1 SGHRS and CDR2 YFSETQ.

The sequence was collected from a human donor in good health. Some clones in this sample may be carry-over from other donors' samples. The chain uses TRBV5-1 and TRBJ2-7, with TRBD1 identical over 7 junction bases. The source material was PBMCs. DNA sequence: TGCGCCAGCAGCCCAAAGGGACAGTCCTCCTACGAGCAGTACTTC. It encodes CASSPKGQSSYEQYF.